The rows below give T cell receptor beta chains drawn from one sample of a study of blood T cell repertoires in COVID-19. Only in-frame clones appear in the TCRdb table, and some are missing; sequencing was by immunoSEQ multiplex PCR. Seen here are tens of thousands of clones, more than 65% observed once, and the top ten hold 25% to 30%. Sequenced material: peripheral blood. The source is a human donor in a cohort sampled during active COVID-19. CDR3s include the opening cysteine and the closing phenylalanine or tryptophan. D genes are given only for firm matches. A clone size is listed for some rows: how often the clone was seen (once, few, many), or a class if it is expanded.

>TRBJ1-1|TRBD1|20|.|TRBV6-2/TRBV6-3
CASSYSFWGPGQESNTEAFF
TGTGCCAGCAGTTACTCTTTTTGGGGCCCCGGACAGGAGTCGAACACTGAAGCTTTCTTT
>TRBJ1-2|.|15|.|TRBV18
CASSPGGAPNYGYTF
TGTGCCAGCTCACCAGGGGGGGCCCCCAACTATGGCTACACCTTC
>TRBJ2-3|TRBD2|18|.|TRBV7-2
CASSPLWTSGGALDTQYF
TGTGCCAGCAGCCCACTTTGGACTAGCGGGGGGGCTTTAGATACGCAGTATTTT
>TRBJ2-7|.|12|few|TRBV19
CARKGNSYEQYF
TGTGCCAGGAAGGGGAACTCCTACGAGCAGTACTTC
>TRBJ2-7|.|14|.|TRBV28
CASSLTTPTSEQYF
TGTGCCAGCAGTTTAACAACCCCCACCAGCGAGCAGTACTTC
>TRBJ2-3|TRBD2|15|.|TRBV9
CASSVVGLDTDTQYF
TGTGCCAGCAGCGTAGTGGGACTAGACACAGATACGCAGTATTTT
>TRBJ1-2|.|12|.|TRBV7-3
CASSSDTYGYTF
TGTGCCAGCAGCTCAGACACCTATGGCTACACCTTC
>TRBJ1-5|.|12|.|TRBV19
CASSAVQGTQHF
TGTGCCAGTAGTGCGGTACAGGGTACCCAGCATTTT
>TRBJ2-2|.|14|.|TRBV28
CASSTTGYTGELFF
TGTGCCAGCAGTACGACAGGATACACCGGGGAGCTGTTTTTT
>TRBJ2-3|TRBD2|16|.|TRBV5-1
CASRRTSGEPTDTQYF
TGCGCCAGCAGGAGGACTAGCGGGGAACCCACAGATACGCAGTATTTT
>TRBJ2-2|TRBD2|18|once|TRBV7-8
CASSLQPSGGGNTGELFF
TGTGCCAGCAGCTTACAGCCTAGCGGGGGGGGTAACACCGGGGAGCTGTTTTTT
>TRBJ1-6|TRBD1|16|.|TRBV4-2
CASSLKTGGGNSPLHF
TGTGCCAGCAGCCTCAAGACAGGGGGAGGTAATTCACCCCTCCACTTT
>TRBJ2-1|.|13|.|TRBV7-2
CASSHWGLNEQFF
TGTGCCAGCAGCCACTGGGGGCTTAATGAGCAGTTCTTC
>TRBJ2-6|TRBD1|17|few|TRBV5-4
CASRPGTGFSGANVLTF
TGTGCCAGCAGACCGGGGACAGGGTTCTCTGGGGCCAACGTCCTGACTTTC
>TRBJ1-5|.|14|once|TRBV6-6
CASSLGQLLQPQHF
TGTGCCAGCAGCCTCGGACAGCTTCTTCAGCCCCAGCATTTT
>TRBJ2-1|TRBD2|14|.|TRBV15
CATNGGGAYNEQFF
TGTGCCACCAACGGCGGGGGGGCCTACAATGAGCAGTTCTTC
>TRBJ2-5|TRBD1|13|once|TRBV6-5
CASGTGLRETQYF
TGTGCCAGCGGGACAGGGCTTCGGGAGACCCAGTACTTC
>TRBJ2-7|.|18|.|TRBV4-1
CASSHPGRGSQDPYEQYF
TGCGCCAGCAGCCACCCCGGTCGGGGAAGCCAGGACCCCTACGAGCAGTACTTC
>TRBJ2-7|TRBD2|13|.|TRBV27
CASSSGGSYEQYF
TGTGCCAGCAGTTCGGGGGGCTCCTACGAGCAGTACTTC
>TRBJ2-1|TRBD1|15|.|TRBV6-5
CASSKGQGVYNQQFF
TGTGCCAGCAGTAAGGGACAGGGCGTATACAATCAGCAGTTCTTC
>TRBJ1-6|.|13|.|TRBV4-2
CASSQEGGETLHF
TGTGCCAGCAGCCAAGAAGGGGGGGAAACCCTCCACTTT
>TRBJ2-3|.|12|.|TRBV2
CASSDEADTQYF
TGTGCCAGCAGTGACGAGGCTGATACGCAGTATTTT
>TRBJ1-3|TRBD1|15|.|TRBV7-3
CASTGQDVSGNTIYF
TGTGCCAGCACCGGACAGGACGTCTCTGGAAACACCATATATTTT
>TRBJ1-1|.|11|.|TRBV11-3
CASSLAPEAFF
TGTGCCAGCAGCTTAGCCCCAGAAGCTTTCTTT
>TRBJ1-3|TRBD1|16|many|TRBV19
CASKRQGIDSGNTIYF
TGTGCCAGTAAGAGACAGGGGATTGACTCTGGAAACACCATATATTTT
>TRBJ2-5|TRBD2|14|.|TRBV5-8
CASSRGGTQETQYF
TGTGCCAGCAGCCGGGGGGGCACTCAAGAGACCCAGTACTTC
>TRBJ1-3|.|13|once|TRBV12-3/TRBV12-4
CASSLAGRNTIYF
TGTGCCAGCAGTTTGGCAGGGAGAAACACCATATATTTT
>TRBJ2-3|.|16|.|TRBV9
CASSVRGGESTDTQYF
TGTGCCAGCAGCGTCCGAGGGGGGGAGAGCACAGATACGCAGTATTTT
>TRBJ2-2|.|15|.|TRBV11-3
CASSLGQIQAGELFF
TGTGCCAGCAGCTTAGGACAAATCCAGGCCGGGGAGCTGTTTTTT
>TRBJ2-7|TRBD1|19|.|TRBV18
CASSPPNLTGTGIFYEQYF
TGTGCCAGCTCACCACCAAATTTGACGGGGACAGGGATTTTCTACGAGCAGTACTTC
>TRBJ2-7|TRBD1|15|few|TRBV7-7
CASSLGPGGSYEQYF
TGTGCCAGCAGCTTAGGGCCAGGGGGCTCCTACGAGCAGTACTTC
>TRBJ2-5|TRBD2|12|.|TRBV5-8
CASSFVAGAQYF
TGTGCCAGCAGCTTCGTGGCGGGGGCCCAGTACTTC
>TRBJ2-7|.|12|.|TRBV28
CASQGTTDEQYF
TGTGCCAGCCAGGGGACGACGGACGAGCAGTACTTC
>TRBJ1-2|TRBD1|18|.|TRBV27
CASSLNGQDWTLFEGYTF
TGTGCCAGCAGCCTAAATGGACAGGACTGGACCCTTTTCGAAGGCTACACCTTC
>TRBJ2-2|.|13|once|TRBV18
CASSLRDTGELFF
TGTGCCAGCTCCCTCAGGGACACCGGGGAGCTGTTTTTT
>TRBJ2-3|.|14|.|TRBV4-1
CASSQVMGPDTQYF
TGCGCCAGCAGCCAAGTAATGGGGCCCGATACGCAGTATTTT
>TRBJ1-1|TRBD1|14|.|TRBV18
CASSGDRGHTEAFF
TGTGCCAGCTCCGGAGACAGGGGACACACTGAAGCTTTCTTT
>TRBJ2-3|.|12|.|TRBV5-6
CASSRGGDTQYF
TGTGCCAGCAGCCGTGGGGGGGATACGCAGTATTTT
>TRBJ2-1|TRBD2|14|.|TRBV24-1
CATRRGGSYNEQFF
TGTGCCACCCGCCGGGGGGGCTCCTACAATGAGCAGTTCTTC
>TRBJ2-1|.|15|.|TRBV6-2/TRBV6-3
CASSPRQGSYNEQFF
TGTGCCAGCAGTCCCCGGCAGGGGTCCTACAATGAGCAGTTCTTC
>TRBJ2-7|TRBD1|15|.|TRBV7-9
CASSTDRGWPYEQYF
TGTGCCAGCAGCACTGACAGGGGTTGGCCCTACGAGCAGTACTTC
>TRBJ1-6|TRBD1|14|.|TRBV7-2
CASSIQGAFSPLHF
TGTGCCAGCAGCATACAGGGGGCGTTTTCACCCCTCCACTTT
>TRBJ1-3|TRBD1|13|.|TRBV9
CASSDRVGNTIYF
TGTGCCAGCAGTGACAGGGTAGGAAACACCATATATTTT
>TRBJ1-2|.|14|few|TRBV5-1
CASSFLQANYGYTF
TGCGCCAGCAGCTTTCTACAGGCTAACTATGGCTACACCTTC
>TRBJ2-7|TRBD1|14|.|TRBV5-1
CASKDRAAPYEQYF
TGCGCCAGCAAGGACAGGGCGGCACCCTACGAGCAGTACTTC
>TRBJ2-7|.|14|.|TRBV19
CASSIVQDSYEQYF
TGTGCCAGTAGTATAGTTCAGGACTCCTACGAGCAGTACTTC
>TRBJ1-6|.|16|.|TRBV4-1
CASSQGRLLFNSPLHF
TGCGCCAGCAGCCAAGGCAGGCTCCTTTTTAATTCACCCCTCCACTTT
>TRBJ1-6|.|14|.|TRBV6-2/TRBV6-3
CASSYAGDNSPLHF
TGTGCCAGCAGTTACGCCGGGGATAATTCACCCCTCCACTTT
>TRBJ2-7|TRBD1|18|.|TRBV7-6
CASSLAPQTGPSSYEQYF
TGTGCCAGCAGCTTAGCCCCTCAGACAGGGCCAAGCTCCTACGAGCAGTACTTC
>TRBJ2-3|.|10|.|TRBV19
CASNGDTQYF
TGTGCCAGTAACGGGGATACGCAGTATTTT
>TRBJ2-7|TRBD1|15|once|TRBV5-1
CASSLEATGGAEQYF
TGCGCCAGCAGCTTGGAGGCGACAGGGGGCGCCGAGCAGTACTTC
>TRBJ1-2|TRBD1|13|.|TRBV6-1
CASSEQGAVGYTF
TGTGCCAGCAGTGAACAGGGGGCGGTCGGCTACACCTTC
>TRBJ1-1|TRBD1|14|few|TRBV12-5
CASGKGALDTEAFF
TGTGCTAGTGGGAAGGGGGCCTTGGACACTGAAGCTTTCTTT
>TRBJ2-1|TRBD1|16|.|TRBV9
CASSAGTGGSYNEQFF
TGTGCCAGCAGCGCGGGGACAGGGGGCTCCTACAATGAGCAGTTCTTC
>TRBJ2-3|TRBD2|15|once|TRBV3-1/TRBV3-2
CASRGGIDGTDTQYF
TGTGCCAGCAGGGGGGGGATTGACGGCACAGATACGCAGTATTTT
>TRBJ2-7|TRBD2|13|.|TRBV7-9
CATRRGGSYEQYF
TGTGCCACCAGGCGGGGGGGTTCCTACGAGCAGTACTTC
>TRBJ1-5|.|14|.|TRBV3-1/TRBV3-2
CASSPQGSGQPQHF
TGTGCCAGCAGTCCTCAGGGTTCTGGTCAGCCCCAGCATTTT
>TRBJ2-1|.|15|.|TRBV7-3
CASRKTGASGNEQFF
TGTGCCAGCAGGAAAACAGGAGCCTCGGGCAATGAGCAGTTCTTC
>TRBJ2-3|TRBD2|18|.|TRBV5-6
CASSGRLAGGPGSDTQYF
TGTGCCAGCAGCGGAAGACTAGCGGGGGGGCCCGGCTCAGATACGCAGTATTTT
>TRBJ2-7|TRBD1|17|few|TRBV18
CASSPPSSGTGSGEQYF
TGTGCCAGCTCACCACCCTCTTCTGGGACAGGGTCTGGCGAGCAGTACTTC